Following are 13 T cell receptor beta chains from one sample sequenced in a study of blood T cell repertoires in COVID-19. The data were produced by immunoSEQ multiplex PCR, yet TCRdb's version contains in-frame clones alone and is incomplete. The sample includes around 230,000 clones, over 80% of them seen just once. Material: peripheral blood. The receptors were gathered from a woman in her 70s with active or convalescent COVID-19.

The chain joins TRBV5-1 to TRBJ2-7; 11 bases align to TRBD2. The length of the CDR3 is 15 residues. V was pared by 4 bases and J by 3 bases, with 6 bases of the junction left unmatched. Germline-derived CDR1 and CDR2 are SGHRS and YFSETQ. CDR3 bases: TGCGCCAGCAGCGCTACCGGGACTAGCGGCTACGAGCAGTACTTC. It specifies CASSATGTSGYEQYF.

This clone has a single count. J is TRBJ2-5 and V is TRBV2; TRBD1 matches 12 bases. V was pared by 2 bases and J by 5 bases, with 9 bases of the junction left unmatched. The germline V gene has CDR1 SNHLY and CDR2 FYNNEI. There are 17 residues in the CDR3. The CDR3 loop is CASSENPPGTGGETQYF. The CDR3 DNA follows: TGTGCCAGCAGTGAAAACCCCCCCGGGACAGGGGGCGAGACCCAGTACTTC.

The chain recombines TRBV6-5 with TRBJ2-3; 12 bases match TRBD1. Germline CDR1 and CDR2: MNHEY and SVGAGI. This CDR3 region has 14 residues. Unmatched junction bases numbered 4, after V lost 6 bases and J lost 6 bases. Written as DNA, the CDR3 is TGTGCCAGCAGCGCGGGACAGGGGGCCGATACGCAGTATTTT. Translation: CASSAGQGADTQYF.

This clone was seen once. The genes are TRBV11-2 and TRBJ2-1; TRBD2 is a possible D gene (5 bases). The V gene lost 0 bases and the J gene lost 1 base, with 10 bases spanning the gap. The CDR3 is 16 residues long. In germline, CDR1 is SGHAT, CDR2 FQNNGV. CDR3 protein: CASSLDPAGSYNEQFF. The CDR3 nucleotides read TGTGCCAGCAGCTTAGATCCGGCGGGTTCCTACAATGAGCAGTTCTTC.

The chain combines TRBV15 with TRBJ2-1, with D tentatively TRBD1 (5 bases). Germline CDR1 reads LNHNV; CDR2 reads YYDKDF (reference sequence). The CDR3 length is 14 residues. Trimming stripped 0 bases from V and 8 bases from J, with 11 bases between. In DNA, the CDR3 is TGTGCCACCAGCAGAGACAGGGCCAGCGATGAGCAGTTCTTC. This encodes CATSRDRASDEQFF.

The V gene is TRBV10-3, the J gene TRBJ2-5; maybe TRBD2 (6 bases). The germline gives CDR1 ENHRY, CDR2 SYGVKD. CDR3 length: 12 amino acids. V was cut by 10 bases and J by 2 bases, with 11 bases left in between. This CDR3 reads CATGDFQETQYF. Here the CDR3 DNA reads TGTGCCACCGGGGACTTTCAAGAGACCCAGTACTTC.

In this sample, this clone turned up a few times. The chain couples TRBV6-2 or TRBV6-3 to TRBJ2-7; 7 nucleotides agree with TRBD1. V lost 6 bases, J lost 3 bases, and 17 bases stayed unmatched. CDR1 MNHEY and CDR2 SVGEGT come from the germline V gene. The CDR3 runs to 17 residues. CDR3 sequence (DNA): TGTGCCAGCAGCCTTACCACTGGGACAGCGGTAATCTACGAGCAGTACTTC. Translation gives CASSLTTGTAVIYEQYF.

The chain has TRBV5-1 and TRBJ1-2, with 7 bases matching TRBD1. Germline V gene lookup returns CDR1 SGHRS and CDR2 YFSETQ. The CDR3 length is 13 residues. V was clipped by 7 bases and J by 5 bases; unmatched bases: 8. CDR3 residues: CASWEPGGYGYTF. CDR3 coding DNA: TGCGCCAGCTGGGAACCAGGGGGTTATGGCTACACCTTC.

Sample share makes this clone medium-sized. The chain carries TRBV27 and TRBJ2-3, with TRBD2 matching over 8 bases. The V and J ends lost 4 bases and 2 bases, in that order; junction bases with no gene match: 8. CDR1 and CDR2 (germline): MNHEY, SMNVEV (reference sequence). There are 16 residues in the CDR3. The chain's CDR3 is CASSWRREAITDTQYF. The CDR3 DNA reads TGTGCCAGCAGTTGGAGGCGGGAGGCTATCACAGATACGCAGTATTTT.

V and J are TRBV5-1 and TRBJ2-1; 10 nucleotides align to TRBD1. Germline V CDR1 and CDR2: SGHRS, YFSETQ. This CDR3 has 15 amino acids. With V trimmed by 0 bases and J by 9 bases, 6 bases remained unmatched. The CDR3 DNA reads as TGCGCCAGCAGCTTGGCGACAGGGGGCTTTGGTGAGCAGTTCTTC. This translates into CASSLATGGFGEQFF. The whole variable domain, filled in from reference TRBV5-1 and TRBJ2-1, reads KAGVTQTPRYLIKTRGQQVTLSCSPISGHRSVSWYQQTPGQGLQFLFEYFSETQRNKGNFPGRFSGRQFSNSRSEMNVSTLELGDSALYLCASSLATGGFGEQFFGPGTRLTVL.

This clone was detected once. This sequence joins TRBV5-1 and TRBJ2-5, with TRBD2 identical over 10 bases. The J segment lost 2 bases and the V segment lost 0 bases, leaving 1 base of the junction unmatched. CDR1 SGHRS and CDR2 YFSETQ come from the germline V gene. The CDR3 is 15 amino acids. The CDR3 DNA sequence: TGCGCCAGCAGCTTGGTACTAGCGGGGCAAGAGACCCAGTACTTC. The encoded protein is CASSLVLAGQETQYF.

The rearrangement uses TRBV6-5 and TRBJ2-5; TRBD1 matches 8 bases. Germline V gives CDR1 MNHEY, CDR2 SVGAGI. The CDR3 totals 15 residues. V was clipped by 4 bases and J by 5 bases; unmatched bases: 9. Here the CDR3 DNA reads TGTGCCAGCAGTTCTCGGCAGGGGGCACGGGAGACCCAGTACTTC. This encodes CASSSRQGARETQYF.

The CDR3 is CASSHGTGANTEAFF. The CDR3 coding sequence is TGTGCCAGCAGCCACGGAACAGGGGCGAACACTGAAGCTTTCTTT. V and J are TRBV11-3 and TRBJ1-1, with 7 positions matching TRBD1. Trimming at V came to 5 bases and at J to 1 base, leaving 7 bases not matched to a gene. The CDR3 has 15 residues. Germline lookup yields CDR1 SGHNT and CDR2 YENEEA.